This T cell receptor (beta chain) stems from a study of Graves' ophthalmopathy and Graves' hyperthyroidism. This CDR3 comprises 15 residues. Germline V gene sequence: CDR1 MDHEN, CDR2 SYDVKM. V lost 6 bases to trimming and J lost 3 bases; unmatched junction nucleotides: 9. RNA transcripts were the template, and TCR beta CDR3 regions were amplified from them. HTBI-primed first-round RT-PCR preceded second-round multiplex PCR. TCRdb redid the calling of the multiplex PCR reads with MiXCR, one entry per CDR3 protein. The sample consists of around 1,200,000 distinct CDR3 sequences, about two fifths of them appearing once.

Sample: peripheral blood or thyroid tissue (not recorded which). The chain recombines TRBV28 with TRBJ1-2; 8 bases are a match to TRBD1. The receptor comes from an adult man with Graves' hyperthyroidism. This CDR3 is CASSRTGSGDYGYTF. The CDR3, as DNA: TGTGCCAGCAGCCGGACAGGGAGTGGTGACTATGGCTACACCTTC.